The clone carrying this TCR beta chain has just a few counts. Other DNA variants within this sample encode the same CDR3. The data stem from a study of blood T cell repertoires in COVID-19. Study context: COVID-19 samples, acute and convalescent, were from the United States, Italy and Spain. In each case, the material was cDNA or gDNA derived from T cells, B-cell-depleted T cells, or PBMCs.

Methods used by the authors: Reference gene primer amplification yielded estimated nucleated cell counts. Sequencing used immunoSEQ multiplex PCR; TCRdb keeps in-frame clones, though not all of them. V, J and clone size are taken as reported in that table, and D and trimming were inferred from the DNA itself. The profile shows about 140,000 clones, 80% to 90% of them singletons. The sample taken for sequencing was peripheral blood. This receptor was taken from a woman aged 60-75 years with active COVID-19.

The CDR3 spells CSVAQGSYEQYF. In nucleotides, the CDR3 is TGCAGCGTTGCACAGGGGTCCTACGAGCAGTACTTC. V and J are TRBV29-1 and TRBJ2-7, with 7 bases aligning to TRBD1. Trimming took 4 bases from V and 1 from J; bases not matched to a gene: 1. This CDR3 has 12 amino acids. Germline V gene sequence: CDR1 SQVTM, CDR2 ANQGSEA.